This T cell receptor (beta chain) came from a study of CD8 T cells in Susac syndrome. An amount of RNA that ranged from about 0.45 to 1 ug was reverse transcribed with random hexamers. TCRdb reprocessed the immunoSEQ multiplex PCR reads via MiXCR and lists one record per CDR3 protein. This sample has roughly 150,000 distinct CDR3 sequences, with around 93% found just once. Germline assignment: CDR1 SQVTM and CDR2 ANQGSEA. The V gene lost 6 bases and the J gene lost 4 bases, with 15 bases spanning the gap. This CDR3 has 13 amino acids. The chain links TRBV29-1 to TRBJ2-5, with D possibly being TRBD1 (7 bases). This receptor was taken from a human donor in good health. Sample: CD4+ T cells from PBMCs. The CDR3 DNA follows: TGCAGCGTCCAAGGGCAGGGGGGAGAGACCCAGTACTTC. Its protein product is CSVQGQGGETQYF.